The 32 T cell receptor beta chains below were found in one sample sequenced in a study of identical twins. Each CDR3 protein gets one entry after TCRdb re-called the 5' RACE reads with MiXCR. The table has hundreds of thousands of distinct CDR3 sequences, over 15% seen once. A further study also used this sample, focusing on T cells expressing NK-cell markers.

Sequencing input: PBMCs. All receptors come from a woman between 18 and 29 years old in good health.

This chain connects TRBV18 to TRBJ2-1; the match to TRBD2 covers 7 bases. The CDR3 totals 17 residues. Germline CDR1 reads KGHSH; CDR2 reads LQKENI. The ends lost 1 base at V and 7 bases at J; junction bases unmatched: 13. CDR3 protein: CASSPLLMSGKVNEQFF. The CDR3 DNA sequence: TGTGCCAGCTCACCACTGTTAATGAGCGGGAAGGTTAATGAGCAGTTCTTC.

This rearrangement joins TRBV9 to TRBJ2-1; 9 bases fit TRBD2. The CDR3 extends over 15 amino acids. Germline V gives CDR1 SGDLS, CDR2 YYNGEE. With 1 base clipped from V and 8 bases from J, the junction kept 7 bases outside the gene matches. CDR3 region: CASSVTAGGSYEQFF. The CDR3 DNA reads TGTGCCAGCAGCGTAACAGCGGGGGGTTCGTATGAGCAGTTCTTC.

This rearrangement joins TRBV7-9 to TRBJ2-2, with a weak D call TRBD2 (6 bases). Germline values: CDR1 SEHNR, CDR2 FQNEAQ (reference sequence). The CDR3 totals 15 residues. V lost 10 bases, J lost 4 bases, and 19 bases lay in between. The DNA for the CDR3 is TGTGCCACCCTCCTGACGGGGAGGTTCACCGGGGAGCTGTTTTTT. Translating gives CATLLTGRFTGELFF.

This clonotype has more than one count but fewer than ten. The genes are TRBV7-3 and TRBJ2-1, with 14 bases identical to TRBD2. V dropped 4 bases and J dropped 5; count of bases not matched to a gene: 7. The V gene's germline CDR1 is SGHTA and CDR2 FQGTGA. The CDR3 has 17 amino acids. CDR3 in DNA: TGTGCCAGCAGCTCTTCGTTGACTAGCGGGGGGGACAATGAGCAGTTCTTC. Protein sequence: CASSSSLTSGGDNEQFF.

The chain recombines TRBV19 with TRBJ1-2; 12 nucleotides agree with TRBD1. CDR1 is LNHDA, CDR2 SQIVND, per germline (reference sequence). Unmatched junction bases numbered 22, after V lost 9 bases and J lost 2 bases. This CDR3 contains 20 residues. CDR3 DNA sequence: TGTGCCAGCTTTAGACCGGGACAGGGGGCTCCGTCTAACCCGAACTATGGCTACACCTTC. This codes for CASFRPGQGAPSNPNYGYTF.

V is TRBV5-1 and J is TRBJ2-7; 10 bases align to TRBD2. Germline lookup yields CDR1 SGHRS and CDR2 YFSETQ. This CDR3 is 14 amino acids long. V lost 4 bases and J lost 5; bases outside the gene matches: 6. The DNA for the CDR3 is TGCGCCAGCAGCACCGGGACTAGCGTCAACGAGCAGTACTTC. It is translated as CASSTGTSVNEQYF.

This clonotype was detected only a few times. This chain uses TRBV5-1 with TRBJ1-1; D is unclear. With 1 base removed from V and 0 bases from J, the gap between germline ends came to 13 bases. This CDR3 has 16 amino acids. The germline V gene has CDR1 SGHRS and CDR2 YFSETQ. CDR3 loop: CASSLSPTVMNTEAFF. CDR3 in DNA: TGCGCCAGCAGCTTGTCCCCCACAGTGATGAACACTGAAGCTTTCTTT.

V gene TRBV10-3 combines with J gene TRBJ2-3; D possibly corresponds to TRBD2 (6 bases). Germline values: CDR1 ENHRY, CDR2 SYGVKD. Trimming stripped 8 bases from V and 2 bases from J, with 8 bases between. CDR3 length: 12 residues. CDR3 sequence: CAIGGNTDTQYF. The CDR3 nucleotides are TGTGCCATCGGCGGGAACACAGATACGCAGTATTTT.

A note on this clonotype: One junction end does not reproduce the germline sequence, and a read error may be involved. V is TRBV3-1 and J is TRBJ2-7; D gene uncertain. There are 15 residues in the CDR3. Germline V gene sequence: CDR1 LGHDT, CDR2 YNNKEL (reference sequence). CDR3 sequence reads: CASCQEPRPIDEQYF. Written as DNA, the CDR3 is TGTGCCAGCTGCCAAGAACCCCGCCCCATAGACGAGCAGTACTTC.

This clonotype was observed a handful of times. The chain combines TRBV6-2 or TRBV6-3 with TRBJ2-1; 11 bases match TRBD2. The CDR3 is made up of 15 amino acids. Germline CDR1 reads MNHEY; CDR2 reads SVGEGT. V lost 5 bases to trimming and J lost 2 bases; unmatched junction nucleotides: 2. The CDR3 sequence is CASSISGRAYNEQFF. The CDR3, as DNA: TGTGCCAGCAGTATTAGCGGGAGGGCCTACAATGAGCAGTTCTTC.

The J gene is TRBJ2-5, the V gene TRBV20-1, with D perhaps TRBD2 (6 bases). Trimming left V 0 bases short and J 2 bases short, with 13 bases between. CDR1 DFQATT and CDR2 SNEGSKA come from the germline V gene (reference sequence). The CDR3 is made up of 15 amino acids. The CDR3 spells CSARDGGLVQETQYF. The CDR3 DNA is TGCAGTGCTAGAGATGGAGGGCTTGTTCAAGAGACCCAGTACTTC.

This clonotype turned up a few times. The genes are TRBV7-7 and TRBJ2-2; no definite D call. V lost 0 bases and J 8 bases, leaving 7 bases between the germline ends. Germline CDR1 is SSHAT and CDR2 is FNYEAQ (reference sequence). The CDR3 loop spans 13 amino acids. The CDR3 DNA follows: TGTGCCAGCAGCTTAGCGCGCGGAGGGGAGCTGTTTTTT. The encoded protein is CASSLARGGELFF.

The sample holds a few counts of this clonotype. The rearrangement links TRBV12-3 or TRBV12-4 to TRBJ1-5; no reliable D call. V lost 0 bases and J lost 7, with 4 bases in between. The CDR3 contains 12 residues. CDR3 sequence: CASSLARQPQHF. DNA of the CDR3: TGTGCCAGCAGTTTAGCTCGCCAGCCCCAGCATTTT.

The rearrangement joins TRBV12-3 or TRBV12-4 to TRBJ2-7, with 9 nucleotides matching TRBD1. The CDR3 is 14 residues long. The J segment lost 5 bases and the V segment lost 8 bases, leaving 10 bases of the junction unmatched. As DNA, the CDR3 is TGTGCCAGCGGTAGAAGACAGGGGGGGGACGAGCAGTACTTC. This sequence encodes CASGRRQGGDEQYF.

The chain recombines TRBV10-3 with TRBJ2-5, with a weak D call TRBD2 (6 bases). Per germline, CDR1 ENHRY and CDR2 SYGVKD. V was pared by 10 bases and J by 4 bases, with 22 bases between. The CDR3 totals 15 residues. CDR3 sequence reads: CATSGHRGLGETQYF. The CDR3 coding sequence is TGTGCCACCTCGGGGCATCGGGGACTCGGAGAGACCCAGTACTTC.

This clonotype came up a few times. The chain uses TRBV11-2 and TRBJ2-2; the match to TRBD1 covers 7 bases. In germline, CDR1 is SGHAT, CDR2 FQNNGV. This CDR3 has 16 amino acids. Trimming took 2 bases from V and 7 from J; bases not matched to a gene: 10. The chain's CDR3 is CASSLSATGTNGELFF. The DNA for the CDR3 is TGTGCCAGCAGCTTATCCGCGACAGGGACCAACGGGGAGCTGTTTTTT.

This clonotype has ten or more counts. V and J are TRBV12-3 or TRBV12-4 and TRBJ1-2, with D perhaps TRBD1 (6 bases). CDR3 length: 13 amino acids. V lost 3 bases and J lost 8, with 13 bases in between. The CDR3 reads CASSFTGIGGYTF. The CDR3 DNA reads as TGTGCCAGCAGTTTTACAGGGATCGGGGGCTACACCTTC.

Only a few counts were recorded for this clonotype. The chain uses TRBV20-1 and TRBJ2-2; no clear D. Germline loops: CDR1 DFQATT, CDR2 SNEGSKA (reference sequence). V dropped 2 bases and J dropped 2 bases, with 6 bases sitting between them. The CDR3 runs 13 residues. The CDR3 is CSARIFNTGELFF. Here the CDR3 DNA reads TGCAGTGCTAGAATTTTCAACACCGGGGAGCTGTTTTTT.

This chain uses TRBV7-2 with TRBJ2-7; 10 positions match TRBD2. The ends lost 5 bases at V and 0 bases at J; junction bases unmatched: 4. The germline V gene encodes CDR1 SGHTA and CDR2 FQGNSA. The CDR3 has 15 amino acids. The CDR3 spells CASSALAGVSYEQYF. For the CDR3, the DNA is TGTGCCAGCAGCGCCCTAGCGGGGGTCTCCTACGAGCAGTACTTC.

Remarks on this clonotype: One end of the junction fails to match germline, which may point to a read error. This sequence joins TRBV12-3 or TRBV12-4 and TRBJ1-1; TRBD1 might be the D (6 bases). The CDR3 contains 14 residues. The CDR3 protein is CASSVTGFPAEVFF. DNA of the CDR3: TGTGCCAGCAGTGTCACAGGGTTCCCGGCTGAAGTTTTCTTT.

This clonotype was seen a few times. The rearrangement links TRBV4-1 to TRBJ2-7, with a possible D match to TRBD1 (6 bases). V shed 3 bases and J shed 1 base, with 10 bases lying between them. Germline CDR1 and CDR2: MGHRA and YSYEKL. The CDR3 spans 14 residues. The CDR3, as DNA: TGCGCCAGCAGCCATGGACAGCGTTCCTACGAGCAGTACTTC. This encodes CASSHGQRSYEQYF.

The gene calls are TRBV6-2 or TRBV6-3 and TRBJ2-1, with 7 bases fitting TRBD2. Germline loops: CDR1 MNHEY, CDR2 SVGEGT. This CDR3 contains 11 residues. J gave up 13 bases and V 2 bases, and 2 bases lay outside the gene matches. The CDR3 loop is CASSYRGDQFF. The CDR3 DNA is TGTGCCAGCAGTTACCGGGGGGATCAGTTCTTC.

This clonotype was detected only a few times. The V and J genes are TRBV7-8 and TRBJ2-7, with 13 bases that match TRBD2. Germline V gives CDR1 SGHVS, CDR2 FQNEAQ. This CDR3 contains 16 residues. With V trimmed by 5 bases and J by 1 base, 5 bases remained unmatched. This CDR3 reads CASSITSGGVSYEQYF. CDR3 bases: TGTGCCAGCAGCATCACTAGCGGGGGGGTTTCCTACGAGCAGTACTTC.

The V call is TRBV6-1, the J call TRBJ1-4, with D possibly TRBD1 on 5 matching bases. With 7 bases removed from V and 3 bases from J, the gap between germline ends came to 15 bases. CDR1 and CDR2 (germline): MNHNS, SASEGT. This CDR3 has 15 amino acids. The CDR3 nucleotides are TGTGCCAGCACTCCAGGGAGTGGGGCTAATGAAAAACTGTTTTTT. Translation gives CASTPGSGANEKLFF.

The chain links TRBV7-9 to TRBJ2-1, with 12 bases that match TRBD2. The CDR3 is 16 residues long. Germline V gene data show CDR1 as SEHNR and CDR2 as FQNEAQ (reference sequence). The junction had 6 bases not matched to a gene; V was cut back by 3 bases and J by 6 bases. The chain's CDR3 is CASSFETSGSVNEQFF. CDR3 nucleotide sequence: TGTGCCAGCAGCTTCGAGACTAGCGGGAGCGTCAATGAGCAGTTCTTC.

The chain has TRBV7-8 and TRBJ1-6; D is perhaps TRBD1 (6 bases). Trimming removed 5 bases at V and 10 bases at J, with 21 bases between. CDR3 length equals 16 residues. Germline V gene lookup returns CDR1 SGHVS and CDR2 FQNEAQ. The CDR3 nucleotides read TGTGCCAGCAGCCCAGGGGAGGGAGGTTTGGGCTCACCCCTCCACTTT. Protein product: CASSPGEGGLGSPLHF.

The J gene is TRBJ2-2, the V gene TRBV24-1, with 8 positions matching TRBD1. This CDR3 has 16 residues. V trimming: 3 bases; J trimming: 1 base; junction bases outside the gene matches: 3. Germline V lookup: CDR1 KGHDR, CDR2 SFDVKD. CDR3 bases: TGTGCCACCAGTGATACTGGACAGGGGAACACCGGGGAGCTGTTTTTT. Translated, it gives CATSDTGQGNTGELFF.

This clonotype turned up a few times. The genes are TRBV12-3 or TRBV12-4 and TRBJ1-6; D uncertain. Trimming shortened V by 6 bases and J by 7 bases, and 10 bases separated the two germline ends. This CDR3 comprises 13 residues. Written as DNA, the CDR3 is TGTGCCAGCAGCTCCAGCGCCAATTCACCCCTCCACTTT. Amino acid sequence: CASSSSANSPLHF.

The CDR3 here is CASSESGGDNEQFF. Here the CDR3 DNA reads TGCGCCAGCAGTGAGTCCGGGGGGGACAATGAGCAGTTCTTC. The chain joins TRBV10-2 to TRBJ2-1, with 8 bases matching TRBD2. The V gene's germline CDR1 is WSHSY and CDR2 SAAADI. J lost 5 bases, V lost 0 bases, and 0 bases had no gene match. The CDR3 is 14 residues long.

The chain combines TRBV20-1 with TRBJ2-1; 11 positions agree with TRBD2. The CDR3 runs 15 residues. The V gene end was trimmed by 6 bases and the J gene end by 5 bases; junction bases not matched to a gene: 9. Germline V gene lookup returns CDR1 DFQATT and CDR2 SNEGSKA (reference sequence). CDR3 in amino acids: CSAPTGLAANNEQFF. The DNA of the CDR3 is TGCAGTGCCCCGACGGGACTAGCGGCTAACAATGAGCAGTTCTTC.

The CDR3 DNA sequence: TGCGCCAGCAGCTTTTCCGGAGGCGGCAATGAGCAGTTCTTC. This translates into CASSFSGGGNEQFF. V and J are TRBV5-1 and TRBJ2-1; D possibly corresponds to TRBD2 (5 bases). The germline V gene encodes CDR1 SGHRS and CDR2 YFSETQ. V lost 2 bases, J lost 6 bases, and 12 bases lay in between. The CDR3 runs 14 residues. The full variable domain, completed using reference TRBV5-1 and TRBJ2-1, is KAGVTQTPRYLIKTRGQQVTLSCSPISGHRSVSWYQQTPGQGLQFLFEYFSETQRNKGNFPGRFSGRQFSNSRSEMNVSTLELGDSALYLCASSFSGGGNEQFFGPGTRLTVL.

CDR3 in amino acids: CASSVGLAVNEQFF. CDR3 DNA: TGTGCCAGCAGCGTGGGACTCGCTGTCAATGAGCAGTTCTTC. The chain joins TRBV27 to TRBJ2-1; possible D gene TRBD2, 6 bases. V dropped 6 bases and J dropped 6 bases, with 15 bases sitting between them. CDR1 and CDR2 (germline): MNHEY, SMNVEV (reference sequence). This CDR3 has 14 amino acids.